The 19 T cell receptor beta chains below were found in one sample sequenced in a study of response to subunit inactivated influenza vaccine (dated by TCRdb to 2017 to 2018). The library came from RT-PCR. The sequencer listed for this sample is Illumina HiSeq 2500. The public reads were run again by TCRdb, first through fastp at Q25 and then through MiXCR, and only productive beta chains were kept. Rows are combined by CDR3 protein, so each entry shows the most common genes and DNA. A total of around 190,000 distinct CDR3 sequences appear in this sample, roughly 14% of them only once. The ten largest clonotypes hold roughly 24% of the sample. Material: CD8+ T cells sorted from PBMCs, obtained roughly 5 days after vaccination. These TCRs come from a man aged 45-60 years who received an inactivated influenza vaccine. Donor details come from another sample of the same person, matched by shared clones.

This clonotype was seen once. Since a much larger clone is just one base distant, this may be a read error. This sequence joins TRBV7-9 and TRBJ1-1; D possibly corresponds to TRBD1 (5 bases). Per the germline V gene, CDR1 is SEHNR and CDR2 is FQNEAQ (reference sequence). Between the trimmed V and J ends, which lost 5 bases and 0 bases, there was a span of 7 bases. CDR3 length: 13 residues. CDR3 coding DNA: TGTGCCAGCAGCGGAGGGGTGAACACTGAAGCTTTCTTT. Translated: CASSGGVNTEAFF.

This clonotype was observed a handful of times. The genes are TRBV28 and TRBJ2-1; D possibly corresponds to TRBD2 (5 bases). V was clipped by 6 bases and J by 4 bases, with 13 bases between them. This CDR3 spans 14 amino acids. Germline assignment: CDR1 MDHEN and CDR2 SYDVKM. The CDR3 DNA follows: TGTGCCAGCAGACGTCGGGGATATTACAATGAGCAGTTCTTC. It translates to CASRRRGYYNEQFF.

This clonotype has more than one count but fewer than ten. The CDR3 DNA reads TGTGCCAGCAGCCTAAGCCCCGGGACAGGGGAGGGGCAGTACTTC. The encoded protein is CASSLSPGTGEGQYF. This chain joins TRBV12-3 or TRBV12-4 and TRBJ2-7; 10 nucleotides align to TRBD1. The CDR3 totals 15 residues. V lost 6 bases to trimming and J lost 9 bases; unmatched junction nucleotides: 14.

The chain couples TRBV2 to TRBJ2-5, with D possibly TRBD1 on 5 matching bases. The germline CDR1 and CDR2 sequences are SNHLY and FYNNEI. The CDR3 sequence is 15 residues long. V lost 1 base to trimming and J lost 4 bases, with 13 bases between them. CDR3 DNA sequence: TGTGCCAGCAGTGAAGACCCCGGTAGGGGAGAGACCCAGTACTTC. This codes for CASSEDPGRGETQYF.

The J gene is TRBJ2-7, the V gene TRBV27; no firm D call. V dropped 3 bases and J dropped 2 bases, with 8 bases sitting between them. The CDR3 runs 13 residues. The germline CDR1 and CDR2 sequences are MNHEY and SMNVEV (reference sequence). CDR3 amino acids: CASSFSPPYEQYF. CDR3 nucleotide sequence: TGTGCCAGCAGTTTTAGTCCCCCCTACGAGCAGTACTTC.

V usage is TRBV28 and J usage is TRBJ2-2; D perhaps matches TRBD1 (7 bases). This CDR3 has 16 amino acids. V lost 6 bases to trimming and J lost 2 bases, with 16 bases between them. The germline gives CDR1 MDHEN, CDR2 SYDVKM. CDR3 loop: CASRGAGQPNTGELFF. In DNA form, the CDR3 reads TGTGCCAGCAGGGGGGCGGGACAGCCTAACACCGGGGAGCTGTTTTTT.

This clonotype has ten or more counts. This sequence joins TRBV12-3 or TRBV12-4 and TRBJ2-1, with D perhaps being TRBD1 or TRBD2 (5 bases each). With 5 bases removed from V and 10 bases from J, the gap between germline ends came to 12 bases. The CDR3 totals 12 residues. This CDR3 is CASSPGTAEQFF. DNA for the CDR3: TGTGCCAGCAGTCCAGGGACGGCAGAGCAGTTCTTC.

This clonotype was recorded at least ten times. The chain employs TRBV6-1 and TRBJ2-5; TRBD2 is a possible D gene (5 bases). Germline lookup yields CDR1 MNHNS and CDR2 SASEGT. Trimming removed 7 bases from V and 1 base from J, with 16 bases in between. The CDR3 extends over 15 amino acids. Here the CDR3 reads CASNPYWAGQETQYF. The CDR3 DNA reads as TGTGCCAGCAATCCCTACTGGGCGGGCCAAGAGACCCAGTACTTC.

This clonotype occurred a few times. V gene TRBV15 combines with J gene TRBJ2-1, with TRBD1 matching 8 bases. V lost 0 bases and J lost 5; bases outside the gene matches: 15. CDR1 is LNHNV, CDR2 YYDKDF, per germline (reference sequence). The CDR3 contains 19 residues. CDR3 in DNA: TGTGCCACCAGCAGAGAAAGGAGGACAGGGCGATTTATGAACAATGAGCAGTTCTTC. Its translation is CATSRERRTGRFMNNEQFF.

About this clonotype: Sequence at one end of the junction differs from germline and may be a read error. The V gene is TRBV24-1, the J gene TRBJ2-3, with 7 bases identical to TRBD1. CDR1 is KGHDR, CDR2 SFDVKD, per germline. The CDR3 runs to 16 residues. The CDR3 DNA is TGTGCCTCCAGTGATCCCGGACAGGCAGGCACAGATACGCAGTATTTT. Translation: CASSDPGQAGTDTQYF.

In this sample, this clonotype turned up a few times. The gene calls are TRBV29-1 and TRBJ1-1, with no clear D. Germline V gene data show CDR1 as SQVTM and CDR2 as ANQGSEA. Trimming stripped 1 base from V and 0 bases from J, with 9 bases between. The CDR3 contains 14 residues. As DNA, the CDR3 is TGCAGCGTTGAAGGGGCGGATCTGAACACTGAAGCTTTCTTT. Translation: CSVEGADLNTEAFF.

This clonotype has only a few counts. This chain links TRBV7-8 with TRBJ2-7; D is ambiguous. The CDR3 runs to 15 residues. Trimming left V 7 bases short and J 0 bases short, with 16 bases between. Germline loops: CDR1 SGHVS, CDR2 FQNEAQ. CDR3 in DNA: TGTGCCAGCATGGAATCCAGTGCAAGCTCCTACGAGCAGTACTTC. Its translation: CASMESSASSYEQYF.

This clonotype has a handful of counts. This sequence joins TRBV29-1 and TRBJ1-1; no clear D gene. Germline V gives CDR1 SQVTM, CDR2 ANQGSEA. CDR3 length: 11 residues. Trimming left V 7 bases short and J 6 bases short, with 12 bases between. The CDR3 DNA reads as TGCAGCGCCGAGGCGACCCCTGAAGCTTTCTTT. Encoded protein: CSAEATPEAFF.

The chain joins TRBV30 to TRBJ2-1; the D gene is possibly TRBD2 (6 bases). CDR1 GTSNPN and CDR2 SVGIG come from the germline V gene (reference sequence). CDR3 length: 13 residues. The V gene lost 0 bases and the J gene lost 8 bases, with 11 bases spanning the gap. The CDR3 region is CAWSVSGRHEQFF. In DNA form, the CDR3 reads TGTGCCTGGAGTGTATCCGGGAGACATGAGCAGTTCTTC.

This clonotype was observed a handful of times. This chain connects TRBV29-1 to TRBJ2-7; D is undetermined. CDR3 length: 11 residues. CDR1 is SQVTM and CDR2 is ANQGSEA in the germline V gene. Trimming cost V 1 base and J 3 bases, with 4 bases left between them. The chain's CDR3 is CSVEVFYEQYF. CDR3 coding DNA: TGCAGCGTTGAAGTTTTCTACGAGCAGTACTTC.

This clonotype appeared a few times. The chain recombines TRBV2 with TRBJ2-7; D unclear. The length of the CDR3 is 13 residues. Trimming shortened V by 9 bases and J by 0 bases, and 12 bases separated the two germline ends. Germline V lookup: CDR1 SNHLY, CDR2 FYNNEI. CDR3 residues: CARVKLSSYEQYF. The CDR3 bases are TGTGCCAGGGTTAAATTATCCTCCTACGAGCAGTACTTC.

The CDR3, as DNA: TGTGCCAGTAGTATACGGGACATCTCCTACAATGAGCAGTTCTTC. Residues: CASSIRDISYNEQFF. The chain links TRBV19 to TRBJ2-1, with TRBD1 as a possible D gene (6 bases). Germline loops: CDR1 LNHDA, CDR2 SQIVND (reference sequence). The CDR3 sequence is 15 residues long. V was shortened by 2 bases and J by 0 bases, with 8 bases between the two germline ends.

The chain uses TRBV7-9 and TRBJ2-1; D not resolved. This CDR3 has 12 amino acids. Germline V gene lookup returns CDR1 SEHNR and CDR2 FQNEAQ (reference sequence). V was clipped by 1 base and J by 10 bases, with 8 bases between them. The CDR3 reads CASSLGSQEQFF. The CDR3, as DNA: TGTGCCAGCAGCTTAGGATCCCAGGAGCAGTTCTTC.

This clonotype was seen repeatedly, ten times or more. The chain joins TRBV7-6 to TRBJ2-7; either TRBD1 or TRBD2 may fit D (6 bases each). This CDR3 is built from 14 residues. V was cut by 1 base and J by 6 bases, with 13 bases left in between. Germline V gene lookup returns CDR1 SGHVS and CDR2 FNYEAQ. CDR3 region: CASSLGGGTVEQYF. As DNA, the CDR3 is TGTGCCAGCAGCTTAGGAGGGGGGACGGTCGAGCAGTACTTC.